The rows below give T cell receptor beta chains drawn from one sample of a study of immune heterogeneity within non-small cell lung tumors. TCRdb used MiXCR to reprocess the multiplex PCR reads, holding one entry per CDR3 protein. The data show approximately 29,000 distinct CDR3 sequences, 25% to 30% seen once. Sequences were obtained from lung tumor tissue. All receptors come from a man aged 35-49 years with non-small cell lung cancer. CDR3s include the opening cysteine and the closing phenylalanine or tryptophan. Each record gives: clone size, V gene, D gene, J gene, CDR3 DNA, CDR3 protein. D genes are given only for firm matches. Expanded clones are given a class, and other clones once, few, many or no size at all.

>many|TRBV6-1|TRBD2|TRBJ2-7
TGTGCCAGCAGTGCGCCGGGACTAGGCAATTACGAGCAGTACTTC
CASSAPGLGNYEQYF
>few|TRBV6-9|.|TRBJ2-1
TGTGCCAGCACCACAGGGAGCGGGGATTACAATGAGCAGTTCTTC
CASTTGSGDYNEQFF
>few|TRBV14|TRBD1|TRBJ1-3
TGTGCCAGCAGCCAAGATGAACGGACAGGGGGCGGTGGAAACACCATATATTTT
CASSQDERTGGGGNTIYF
>many|TRBV9|TRBD1|TRBJ1-3
TGTGCCAGCAGCGTAGGACAGGGGGCTTCCTCTGGAAACACCATATATTTT
CASSVGQGASSGNTIYF
>few|TRBV19|TRBD1|TRBJ2-7
TGTGCCAGTAGTATAGGGACAGGGGTGGCCTACGAGCAGTACTTC
CASSIGTGVAYEQYF
>few|TRBV7-8|.|TRBJ1-1
TGTGCCAGCAGCCCCGCGCTGAACACTGAAGCTTTCTTT
CASSPALNTEAFF
>.|TRBV7-6|TRBD1|TRBJ1-2
TGTGCCAGCAGCCTCCAGGGGGCATGGGGCTACACCTTC
CASSLQGAWGYTF
>many|TRBV11-2|.|TRBJ1-3
TGTGCCAGCAGCTCGGCAGGCAGCTCTGGAAACACCATATATTTT
CASSSAGSSGNTIYF
>medium-sized|TRBV11-3|.|TRBJ1-6
TGTGCCAGCAGCTCCCGACGGACCGGGGATTTGGATTCACCCCTCCACTTT
CASSSRRTGDLDSPLHF
>many|TRBV15|.|TRBJ1-4
TGTGCCACCAGCAACATTGTTGCAACTAATGAAAAACTGTTTTTT
CATSNIVATNEKLFF
>.|TRBV5-1|.|TRBJ2-2
TGCGCCAGCAGCTTGGCCCGTGCTAGCGATTACACCGGGGAGCTGTTTTTT
CASSLARASDYTGELFF
>many|TRBV24-1|.|TRBJ2-3
TGTGCCACCAGTGATCCCAAACTAGCTTTCTCGAGCACAGATACGCAGTATTTT
CATSDPKLAFSSTDTQYF
>large|TRBV2|TRBD2|TRBJ2-1
TGTGCCAGCAGTGAAACTAGCGGACGGTGGTATGAGCAGTTCTTC
CASSETSGRWYEQFF
>many|TRBV28|.|TRBJ2-7
TGTGCCAGCAGTTTACCCTCCTACGAGCAGTACTTC
CASSLPSYEQYF
>.|TRBV7-3|.|TRBJ2-2
TGTGGCAGCAGCTTGGAAGGGAACAACGGGGAGCTGTTTTTT
CGSSLEGNNGELFF
>many|TRBV6-1|.|TRBJ2-5
TGTGCCAGCAGTATCAGGGGACCCGGCCTTGGGACCCAGTACTTC
CASSIRGPGLGTQYF
>medium-sized|TRBV11-3|.|TRBJ2-7
TGTGCCAGCAGCTTAGATATCCCGGGCCTGCGATGGCGCGAGCAGTACTTC
CASSLDIPGLRWREQYF
>.|TRBV12-3/TRBV12-4|.|TRBJ1-5
TGTGCCAGCAGTTTAACGGGACTAACCACAGATACGCAGCATTTT
CASSLTGLTTDTQHF
>.|TRBV12-3/TRBV12-4|.|TRBJ1-5
TGTGCCAGCACCCAAAGAAATCAGCCCCAGCATTTT
CASTQRNQPQHF
>few|TRBV2|TRBD1|TRBJ2-3
TGTGCCAGCAGAGGGGACAGCTTCACAGATACGCAGTATTTT
CASRGDSFTDTQYF
>many|TRBV14|TRBD2|TRBJ2-1
TGTGCCAGCAGCCAATTTCTTAGCGGGAGGGCCCATGAGCAGTTCTTC
CASSQFLSGRAHEQFF